The rows below give T cell receptor beta chains drawn from one sample of a study of OX40 agonist ivuxolimab in advanced cancers. Sequencing used immunoSEQ multiplex PCR; TCRdb keeps in-frame clones, though not all of them. This sample has fewer than 65,000 clones; over 70% occur once, and the top ten carry 3.5% to 4.5%. The source was CD4+ or CD8+ T cells sorted from blood, collected in a trial of the OX40 agonist ivuxolimab. All receptors come from an adult with an advanced solid tumor such as melanoma, head and neck, liver or kidney cancer. Both conserved end residues are part of each CDR3. The D gene is left open where the match is weak. For some rows the clone size is stated as once, few or many, or as a class when expanded; others skip it.

TRBD1 - TRBJ1-5 TRBV27 TGTGCCAGCAGTTTCCCCACAGGGGGCGCTAATCAGCCCCAGCATTTT CASSFPTGGANQPQHF
TRBD1 - TRBJ2-7 TRBV11-2 TGTGCCAGCAGCTCGGGACAGCTCTCCTACGAGCAGTACTTC CASSSGQLSYEQYF
- - TRBJ2-1 TRBV7-2 TGTGCCAGCAGCCCGGACTGGAGCTCCTACAATGAGCAGTTCTTC CASSPDWSSYNEQFF
TRBD2 - TRBJ2-7 TRBV11-3 TGTGCCAGCAGCCCCGGACTAGCGGGAGACGAGCAGTACTTC CASSPGLAGDEQYF
TRBD1 few TRBJ1-1 TRBV7-9 TGTGCCAGCCAAGGACAGGGTAGTACTGAAGCTTTCTTT CASQGQGSTEAFF
- - TRBJ1-1 TRBV19 TGTGCCAGTAGTGAGTACACTGAAGCTTTCTTT CASSEYTEAFF
- - TRBJ2-1 TRBV5-1 TGCGCCAGCAGCTTGGGACCCGGGAGTTGGGGTGGGCAAGACAATGAGCAGTTCTTC CASSLGPGSWGGQDNEQFF
TRBD1 - TRBJ2-7 TRBV2 TGTGCCAGCGGCCGACAGGGTCTGTACGAGCAGTACTTC CASGRQGLYEQYF
- - TRBJ2-7 TRBV30 TGTGCCTGGAGCGGTACAGGGTACTACGAGCAGTACTTC CAWSGTGYYEQYF
TRBD2 few TRBJ2-3 TRBV6-1 TGTGCCAGCAGTGGTGGAGTTTCTAGCGGGAGAGGAGATACGCAGTATTTT CASSGGVSSGRGDTQYF
TRBD2 - TRBJ2-1 TRBV5-4 TGTGCCAGCAGCTTGTTGAGCGGGGGGGCCAGTGAGCAGTTCTTC CASSLLSGGASEQFF
TRBD2 - TRBJ2-2 TRBV28 TGTGCCAGCAACAGAGGTACTAGCGCCTTCCCGGAGCTGTTTTTT CASNRGTSAFPELFF